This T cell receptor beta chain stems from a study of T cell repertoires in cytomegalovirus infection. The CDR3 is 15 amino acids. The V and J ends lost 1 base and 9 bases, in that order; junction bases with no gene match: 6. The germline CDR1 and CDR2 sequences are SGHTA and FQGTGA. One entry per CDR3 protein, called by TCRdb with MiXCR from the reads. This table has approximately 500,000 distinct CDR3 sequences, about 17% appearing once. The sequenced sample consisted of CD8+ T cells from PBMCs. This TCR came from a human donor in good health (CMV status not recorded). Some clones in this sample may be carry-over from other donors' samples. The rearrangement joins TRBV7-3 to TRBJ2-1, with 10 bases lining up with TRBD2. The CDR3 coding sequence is TGTGCCAGCAGCTTAAAACTAGCGGGGCAAGCTGAGCAGTTCTTC. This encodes CASSLKLAGQAEQFF. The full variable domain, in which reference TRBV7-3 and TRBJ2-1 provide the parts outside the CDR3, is GAGVSQTPSNKVTEKGKYVELRCDPISGHTALYWYRQSLGQGPEFLIYFQGTGAADDSGLPNDRFFAVRPEGSVSTLKIQRTERGDSAVYLCASSLKLAGQAEQFFGPGTRLTVL.